The clone carrying this TCR beta chain was seen a few times. This sample is part of a study of beta chain features in type 1 diabetes. Expressed TCRB transcripts were sequenced after all isolated RNA was converted to cDNA. Produced via immunoSEQ multiplex PCR; TCRdb's table is partial and in-frame only. The sample includes 40,000 to 45,000 clones, over 50% of them seen just once. Specimen: Tregs from blood. This clonotype was obtained from a woman aged 18-29 years in good health.

The CDR3 DNA reads as TGTGCCATCCACGGGAGATCGCTCAATCAGCCCCAGCATTTT. Translating gives CAIHGRSLNQPQHF. The rearrangement links TRBV28 to TRBJ1-5; D is ambiguous. The CDR3 is 14 amino acids. The V end lost 10 bases, the J end lost 3 bases, and 16 bases lay between the germline ends. Germline V gene sequence: CDR1 MDHEN, CDR2 SYDVKM.